This T cell receptor (beta chain) was identified in a study of identical twins. TCRdb analysed the 5' RACE reads with MiXCR anew, one entry per CDR3 protein. The sample shows over 600,000 distinct CDR3 sequences, less than 25% of them seen only once. In regard to this clonotype: Its specificity is unknown.

Study observations and caveats: When twins shared out-of-frame alpha sequences, those sequences had excess low generation probability.

The CDR3 extends over 17 amino acids. Between the trimmed V and J ends, which lost 0 bases and 0 bases, there was a span of 13 bases. Per the germline V gene, CDR1 is SGDLS and CDR2 is YYNGEE. The data were also submitted as part of a second study, on T cells expressing NK-cell markers. From that second work: Underlying the TCR beta repertoires were sorted CD3+CD56+NKG2C+, CD3+CD56+NKG2C- and CD3+CD56-NKG2C+ T cells. Researchers report these clonotypes also headed the CD3+CD56-NKG2C+ fraction in a few donors.

The receptor comes from a woman younger than 30 in good health. The specimen was PBMCs. This chain links TRBV9 with TRBJ2-1, with TRBD2 as a possible D gene (5 bases). CDR3: CASSVGYTSSSYNEQFF. The CDR3 region has the DNA TGTGCCAGCAGCGTAGGCTACACTAGTAGCTCCTACAATGAGCAGTTCTTC.